Listed below are T cell receptor beta chains from one sample, sequenced in a study of response to subunit inactivated influenza vaccine. Using its own MiXCR run on the RT-PCR reads, TCRdb lists one record per CDR3 protein. This repertoire shows 540,000 or so distinct CDR3 sequences, over 10% found once; its top ten account for roughly 14%. The sequencing here drew on PBMCs from blood, taken more than 35 days after vaccination. These receptors were taken from a man in his forties or fifties who received an inactivated influenza vaccine. Both conserved end residues are part of each CDR3. The D gene is left open where the match is weak. Rows may omit the clone size; those that give it use once, few, many or a size class.

clone size: many; J gene: TRBJ2-3; V gene: TRBV20-1; D gene: TRBD2; CDR3 protein: CSARTSGPQYF; CDR3 DNA: TGCAGTGCAAGGACTAGCGGCCCCCAGTATTTT
clone size: few; J gene: TRBJ2-7; V gene: TRBV2; D gene: -; CDR3 protein: CASSETGTTYEQYF; CDR3 DNA: TGTGCCAGCAGTGAGACAGGGACTACCTACGAGCAGTACTTC
clone size: -; J gene: TRBJ2-5; V gene: TRBV6-1; D gene: TRBD1; CDR3 protein: CASRPRQGGKETQYF; CDR3 DNA: TGTGCCAGCAGGCCGAGACAGGGGGGGAAAGAGACCCAGTACTTC
clone size: few; J gene: TRBJ2-1; V gene: TRBV15; D gene: TRBD2; CDR3 protein: CATSRRESSYNEQFF; CDR3 DNA: TGTGCCACCAGCCGGCGGGAGAGCTCCTACAATGAGCAGTTCTTC
clone size: few; J gene: TRBJ2-7; V gene: TRBV20-1; D gene: TRBD2; CDR3 protein: CSAYRATSGRAYEQYF; CDR3 DNA: TGCAGTGCTTACCGGGCGACTAGCGGGAGGGCCTACGAGCAGTACTTC
clone size: few; J gene: TRBJ1-2; V gene: TRBV20-1; D gene: TRBD1; CDR3 protein: CSATTGTNYGYTF; CDR3 DNA: TGCAGTGCAACGACAGGGACTAACTATGGCTACACCTTC
clone size: -; J gene: TRBJ2-1; V gene: TRBV6-2/TRBV6-3; D gene: -; CDR3 protein: CASSYLLGEQFF; CDR3 DNA: TGTGCCAGCAGTTACCTCTTGGGTGAGCAGTTCTTC
clone size: few; J gene: TRBJ1-2; V gene: TRBV6-1; D gene: TRBD1; CDR3 protein: CASRGTGSSYGYTF; CDR3 DNA: TGTGCCAGCAGAGGGACAGGGAGTTCCTATGGCTACACCTTC
clone size: -; J gene: TRBJ2-1; V gene: TRBV9; D gene: -; CDR3 protein: CASSVAGSEGGNEQFF; CDR3 DNA: TGTGCCAGCAGCGTAGCTGGTAGCGAGGGGGGAAATGAGCAGTTCTTC
clone size: -; J gene: TRBJ2-1; V gene: TRBV15; D gene: TRBD2; CDR3 protein: CATSEREVVNEQFF; CDR3 DNA: TGTGCCACCAGCGAGCGGGAGGTCGTCAATGAGCAGTTCTTC
clone size: -; J gene: TRBJ2-3; V gene: TRBV20-1; D gene: TRBD2; CDR3 protein: CSALDSGRARDTQYF; CDR3 DNA: TGCAGTGCTCTAGATAGCGGGAGGGCCCGAGATACGCAGTATTTT
clone size: few; J gene: TRBJ2-3; V gene: TRBV5-1; D gene: -; CDR3 protein: CASSLLGDSDTQYF; CDR3 DNA: TGCGCCAGCAGCTTGCTAGGGGACTCAGATACGCAGTATTTT
clone size: -; J gene: TRBJ2-3; V gene: TRBV20-1; D gene: -; CDR3 protein: CSARVGPQGSTQYF; CDR3 DNA: TGCAGTGCTAGAGTTGGGCCTCAAGGCAGTACGCAGTATTTT
clone size: -; J gene: TRBJ2-5; V gene: TRBV5-1; D gene: -; CDR3 protein: CASSAGQTQETQYF; CDR3 DNA: TGCGCCAGCAGCGCGGGACAGACTCAAGAGACCCAGTACTTC
clone size: few; J gene: TRBJ1-1; V gene: TRBV3-1; D gene: -; CDR3 protein: CASSQVGAGVNTEAFF; CDR3 DNA: TGTGCCAGCAGCCAAGTTGGGGCGGGGGTGAACACTGAAGCTTTCTTT
clone size: few; J gene: TRBJ2-5; V gene: TRBV6-6; D gene: -; CDR3 protein: CASSYKKGGPLQETQYF; CDR3 DNA: TGTGCCAGCAGTTACAAGAAGGGAGGCCCCCTCCAAGAGACCCAGTACTTC
clone size: few; J gene: TRBJ1-1; V gene: TRBV20-1; D gene: TRBD1; CDR3 protein: CSAGGQGMNTEAFF; CDR3 DNA: TGCAGTGCGGGGGGACAGGGGATGAACACTGAAGCTTTCTTT
clone size: many; J gene: TRBJ2-1; V gene: TRBV29-1; D gene: TRBD2; CDR3 protein: CSVARPGLAGHNEQFF; CDR3 DNA: TGCAGCGTTGCGCGCCCGGGACTAGCGGGCCACAATGAGCAGTTCTTC
clone size: many; J gene: TRBJ2-7; V gene: TRBV11-2; D gene: -; CDR3 protein: CASSLDWGYEQYF; CDR3 DNA: TGTGCCAGCAGCTTAGACTGGGGTTACGAGCAGTACTTC
clone size: few; J gene: TRBJ2-3; V gene: TRBV20-1; D gene: TRBD2; CDR3 protein: CSARSTLSSGVITDTQYF; CDR3 DNA: TGCAGTGCTAGATCGACCCTCAGTAGCGGGGTGATCACAGATACGCAGTATTTT
clone size: -; J gene: TRBJ2-3; V gene: TRBV3-1; D gene: TRBD2; CDR3 protein: CASSPSSGTTDTQYF; CDR3 DNA: TGTGCCAGCAGCCCGTCTAGCGGTACCACAGATACGCAGTATTTT
clone size: -; J gene: TRBJ2-3; V gene: TRBV20-1; D gene: -; CDR3 protein: CSAERGTSIRTDTQYF; CDR3 DNA: TGCAGTGCTGAGAGAGGAACTAGTATCCGCACAGATACGCAGTATTTT